This T cell receptor (beta chain) is from a study of CD8 T cells in ankylosing spondylitis. In germline, CDR1 is DFQATT, CDR2 SNEGSKA (reference sequence). The CDR3 spans 11 residues. V dropped 8 bases and J dropped 7 bases, with 11 bases sitting between them. This clonotype occurred many times. TCRdb reanalysed the 5' RACE reads using MiXCR and keeps one entry per CDR3 protein. The sample includes some 30,000 distinct CDR3 sequences, about 7.2% of them seen just once. The sequenced sample consisted of blood, either unsorted or a sorted T cell fraction (not recorded which). The genes are TRBV20-1 and TRBJ1-4; D is undetermined. This TCR came from a male donor with ankylosing spondylitis or in good health (not recorded which). The CDR3 reads CSTWFREKLFF. DNA of the CDR3: TGCAGTACCTGGTTCCGTGAAAAACTGTTTTTT.